This TCR beta chain was retrieved from a study of sequential checkpoint blockade in melanoma. Across the study: Maintenance nivolumab came after either treatment sequence.

Per germline, CDR1 MNHEY and CDR2 SMNVEV (reference sequence). This CDR3 has 11 residues. The V end was cut by 3 bases, the J end by 6 bases, with 3 bases between. TCRdb's copy holds only in-frame clones and misses some; the assay was immunoSEQ multiplex PCR. The data show more than 9,500 clones, around two thirds seen once. Stated treatment: randomized to nivolumab then ipilimumab (arm A) or the reverse (arm B). The specimen was CD8+ T cells sorted from blood (inferred from file names), collected from a patient given nivolumab and ipilimumab in sequence. This TCR was sampled from a human donor with melanoma. The rearrangement uses TRBV27 and TRBJ2-1; D not resolved. CDR3 coding DNA: TGTGCCAGCAGTTTCGGCAATGAGCAGTTCTTC. Amino acid sequence: CASSFGNEQFF.